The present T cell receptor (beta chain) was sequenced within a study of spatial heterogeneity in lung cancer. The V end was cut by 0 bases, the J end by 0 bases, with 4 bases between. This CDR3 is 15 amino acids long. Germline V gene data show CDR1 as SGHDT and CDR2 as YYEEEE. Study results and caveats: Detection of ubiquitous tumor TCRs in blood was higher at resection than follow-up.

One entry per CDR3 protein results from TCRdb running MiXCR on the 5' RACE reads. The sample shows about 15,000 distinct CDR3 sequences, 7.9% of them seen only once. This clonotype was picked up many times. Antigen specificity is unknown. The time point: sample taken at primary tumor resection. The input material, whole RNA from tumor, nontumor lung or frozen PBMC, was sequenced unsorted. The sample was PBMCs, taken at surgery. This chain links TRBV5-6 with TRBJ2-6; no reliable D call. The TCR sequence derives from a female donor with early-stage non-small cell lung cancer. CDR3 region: CASSLGNSGANVLTF. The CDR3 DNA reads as TGTGCCAGCAGCTTGGGGAACTCTGGGGCCAACGTCCTGACTTTC.